The T cell receptor beta chain under discussion was sequenced for a study of T cells in Graves' hyperthyroidism and ophthalmopathy. This clonotype was counted many times. Germline V gene data show CDR1 as LGHDT and CDR2 as YNNKEL (reference sequence). This CDR3 region has 16 residues. The V end was cut by 1 base, the J end by 0 bases, with 12 bases between. The TCR beta CDR3 regions underwent amplification using RNA transcripts as the source. HTBI primers drove first-round RT-PCR of the TCR CDR3. One entry per CDR3 protein results from TCRdb running MiXCR on the multiplex PCR reads. The sample holds around 700,000 distinct CDR3 sequences, around 19% seen once.

The rearrangement uses TRBV3-1 and TRBJ1-2; D unresolved. The sequenced sample was blood. The sequence derives from a woman between 50 and 59 years old with Graves' hyperthyroidism that later progressed to Graves' ophthalmopathy. In DNA, the CDR3 is TGTGCCAGCAGCCAAGCATTTTCTTTCGCTAACTATGGCTACACCTTC. This sequence encodes CASSQAFSFANYGYTF.